One and the same sample provided the 11 T cell receptor beta chains below, sequenced in a study of cytomegalovirus exposure and HLA in healthy donors (TCRdb year 2017). The method was the immunoSEQ multiplex PCR assay. For the multiplex PCR, a mixture combining 60 forward primers for TCR Vbeta segments and 13 reverse primers for TCR Jbeta segments was used. The table was pulled from immuneACCESS by TCRdb, which kept in-frame rearrangements only. Such tables lose some clones; where checked, under half of the loss comes from unresolved V genes, and the rest has no known cause. This sample gives fewer than 150,000 clones in total; roughly 80% of them show up just once. The ten largest account for around 0.24% of the sample. Sequenced: PBMCs. These receptors originate from a man aged 45 to 65 in good health and CMV-seronegative.

The chain carries TRBV9 and TRBJ2-5; TRBD2 matches at 11 bases. Germline V CDR1 and CDR2: SGDLS, YYNGEE. J gave up 4 bases and V 1 base, and 3 bases lay outside the gene matches. This CDR3 region has 15 residues. DNA for the CDR3: TGTGCCAGCAGCGTACTAGCGGGAGGAGGAGAGACCCAGTACTTC. This sequence encodes CASSVLAGGGETQYF.

The chain joins TRBV19 to TRBJ1-5; D unclear. The V end lost 5 bases, the J end lost 5 bases, and 13 bases lay between the germline ends. The CDR3 loop spans 14 amino acids. The germline V gene encodes CDR1 LNHDA and CDR2 SQIVND (reference sequence). This CDR3 is CASSAIRRDQPQHF. The CDR3 DNA sequence: TGTGCCAGTAGTGCAATAAGGAGGGATCAGCCCCAGCATTTT.

This CDR3 is CASSPQGAGEQFF. The CDR3 DNA follows: TGTGCCAGCAGCCCACAGGGGGCTGGTGAGCAGTTCTTC. V usage is TRBV2 and J usage is TRBJ2-1, with 9 bases fitting TRBD1. Germline V gives CDR1 SNHLY, CDR2 FYNNEI. The CDR3 is made up of 13 amino acids. V shed 6 bases, J shed 9 bases, and the junction held 6 bases outside the gene matches.

The CDR3 spells CASTRQGAKAEQFF. In DNA form, the CDR3 reads TGTGCCTCGACCAGGCAGGGGGCGAAAGCTGAGCAGTTCTTC. The V call is TRBV19, the J call TRBJ2-1; 8 bases are shared with TRBD1. This CDR3 is 14 amino acids long. CDR1 is LNHDA, CDR2 SQIVND, per germline (reference sequence). J lost 9 bases, V lost 11 bases, and 15 bases had no gene match.

This clone was found a few times. V usage is TRBV28 and J usage is TRBJ2-1, with 13 positions matching TRBD2. CDR1 is MDHEN and CDR2 is SYDVKM in the germline V gene. The ends lost 4 bases at V and 2 bases at J; junction bases unmatched: 5. This CDR3 comprises 17 residues. The CDR3 nucleotides are TGTGCCAGCAGTTCAAGGACTAGCGGGGGAGCCTACAATGAGCAGTTCTTC. Its translation is CASSSRTSGGAYNEQFF.

The chain employs TRBV28 and TRBJ1-4, with a possible D match to TRBD1 (6 bases). Germline values: CDR1 MDHEN, CDR2 SYDVKM. This CDR3 comprises 15 residues. V dropped 6 bases and J dropped 5 bases, with 16 bases sitting between them. The CDR3 DNA reads as TGTGCCAGCAGGCCTCAGGGGCCCCGGAATGAAAAACTGTTTTTT. The encoded protein is CASRPQGPRNEKLFF.

This clone was recorded once. This chain uses TRBV1 with TRBJ2-6; the table assigns TRBD1, which was not confirmed against the DNA. TRBV1 is a recognized pseudogene. This CDR3 region has 17 residues. In DNA form, the CDR3 reads TGCACCAGCAGACCGGGACAGGGGTTCTCTGGGGCCAACGTCCTGACTTTC. Translating it yields CTSRPGQGFSGANVLTF.

This clone was observed a few times. The gene calls are TRBV25-1 and TRBJ2-3; no clear D. This CDR3 contains 13 residues. With 1 base removed from V and 10 bases from J, the gap between germline ends came to 12 bases. The germline V gene has CDR1 MGHDK and CDR2 SYGVNS. CDR3 region: CASSEWAVPAQYF. As DNA, the CDR3 is TGTGCCAGCAGTGAATGGGCCGTACCAGCGCAGTATTTT.

The chain joins TRBV6-6 to TRBJ2-7; D might be TRBD2 (7 bases). Germline V gene lookup returns CDR1 MNHNY and CDR2 SVGAGI (reference sequence). Trimming cost V 7 bases and J 4 bases, with 20 bases left between them. The CDR3 spans 15 residues. The DNA of the CDR3 is TGTGCCAGCACTCCGCGGGGGCGGGAGAGGTACGAGCAGTACTTC. It codes for CASTPRGRERYEQYF.

J is TRBJ1-2 and V is TRBV9; tentatively, D is TRBD1 (5 bases). The V end was cut by 3 bases, the J end by 7 bases, with 16 bases between. The germline CDR1 and CDR2 sequences are SGDLS and YYNGEE. This CDR3 is built from 14 residues. The CDR3 reads CASSAGVGFGGYTF. The DNA of the CDR3 is TGTGCCAGCAGCGCGGGGGTAGGGTTCGGTGGCTACACCTTC.

V gene TRBV30 combines with J gene TRBJ1-3; tentatively, D is TRBD1 (5 bases). V was pared by 4 bases and J by 3 bases, with 7 bases between. Per the germline V gene, CDR1 is GTSNPN and CDR2 is SVGIG (reference sequence). There are 12 residues in the CDR3. In DNA, the CDR3 is TGTGCCTGGATCCAGGGTGGAAACACCATATATTTT. The encoded protein is CAWIQGGNTIYF.